This TCR beta chain was obtained from a study of STAT5B mutations in CD4+ large granular lymphocyte leukemia. For this clone: Its antigen is not known.

There are 16 residues in the CDR3. The V gene lost 0 bases and the J gene lost 0 bases, with 12 bases spanning the gap. Germline V gene sequence: CDR1 SGHVS, CDR2 FQNEAQ. Generated by immunoSEQ multiplex PCR, the TCRdb table keeps only in-frame clones and is missing some. The sample gives 24,000 or so clones, just under 75% of which show up once; 9.8% is in the top ten. Overall study findings and caveats: TRBV06-family usage was enriched in top patient clones (8/27) versus controls (2/35).

Specimen: CD4+ T cells from blood buffy coats. This receptor was obtained from a human donor in good health. The chain uses TRBV7-8 and TRBJ2-7; either TRBD1 or TRBD2 may fit D (5 bases each). The CDR3 bases are TGTGCCAGCAGCTTAGCTGGGACGAAGAGCTCCTACGAGCAGTACGTC. Amino acid sequence: CASSLAGTKSSYEQYV.